This T cell receptor beta chain came from a study of T cell repertoires in cytomegalovirus infection. There are 17 residues in the CDR3. V lost 0 bases to trimming and J lost 5 bases; unmatched junction nucleotides: 12. Germline V gene lookup returns CDR1 MNHNY and CDR2 SVGAGI (reference sequence). This clonotype was counted many times. TCRdb reprocessed the reads via MiXCR and lists one record per CDR3 protein. The table has about 450,000 distinct CDR3 sequences, approximately 30% seen once; the top ten hold roughly 13%. Input material: PBMCs. The TCR was taken from a human donor in good health (CMV status not recorded). Some clones in this sample may be carry-over from other donors' samples. V gene TRBV6-6 combines with J gene TRBJ1-1, with 7 positions matching TRBD1. In nucleotides, the CDR3 is TGTGCCAGCAGTTACTCGATGGTTGACAGGGCGGGAACTGAAGCTTTCTTT. Translation: CASSYSMVDRAGTEAFF.